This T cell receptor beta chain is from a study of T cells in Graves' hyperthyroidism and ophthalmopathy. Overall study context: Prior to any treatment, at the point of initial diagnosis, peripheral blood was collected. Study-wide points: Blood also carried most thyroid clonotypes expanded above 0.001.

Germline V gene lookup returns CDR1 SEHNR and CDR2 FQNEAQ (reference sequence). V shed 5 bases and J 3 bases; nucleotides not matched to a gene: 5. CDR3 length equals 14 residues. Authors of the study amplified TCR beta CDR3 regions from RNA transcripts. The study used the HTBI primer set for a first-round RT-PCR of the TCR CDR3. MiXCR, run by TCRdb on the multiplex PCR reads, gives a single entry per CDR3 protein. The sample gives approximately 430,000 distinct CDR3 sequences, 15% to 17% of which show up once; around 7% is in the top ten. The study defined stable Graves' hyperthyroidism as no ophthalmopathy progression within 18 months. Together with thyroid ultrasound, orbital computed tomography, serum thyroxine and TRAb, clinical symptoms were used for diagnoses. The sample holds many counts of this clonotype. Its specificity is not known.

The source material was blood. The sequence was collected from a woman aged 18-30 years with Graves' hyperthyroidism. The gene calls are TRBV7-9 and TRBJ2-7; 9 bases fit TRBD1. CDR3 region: CASSPRDRDYEQYF. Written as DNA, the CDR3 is TGTGCCAGCAGCCCCCGGGACAGGGACTACGAGCAGTACTTC.